This entry is about one TCR beta chain. The table came from immunoSEQ multiplex PCR; TCRdb's copy has only in-frame clones and leaves some out. The top ten hold 9.5% to 15% of the sample, which has more than 150,000 clones, 81% seen once. The sample is drawn from a study of blood T cell repertoires in COVID-19. This sequence was found in a woman aged 80 or over with COVID-19, enrolled during active disease. Sequencing was performed on peripheral blood.

CDR3 protein: CASSLEPGQNSPLHF. CDR3 nucleotide sequence: TGCGCCAGCAGCTTGGAGCCGGGTCAGAATTCACCCCTCCACTTT. The chain recombines TRBV5-1 with TRBJ1-6; D is undetermined. The CDR3 is made up of 15 amino acids. V was trimmed by 0 bases and J by 7 bases, leaving 11 bases between them. The V gene's germline CDR1 is SGHRS and CDR2 YFSETQ.